The clone carrying this T cell receptor beta chain was observed many times. Its antigen is unidentified. RNA transcripts provided the source from which TCR beta CDR3 regions were amplified. When the TCR CDR3 underwent first-round RT-PCR, the HTBI primer set was used. TCRdb reprocessed the multiplex PCR reads with MiXCR, giving one entry per CDR3 protein. The sample contains hundreds of thousands of distinct CDR3 sequences, approximately 15% of which appear only once. The patients, who ranged from 18 to 65 in age, presented with newly diagnosed hyperthyroidism lasting under 2 months. This specimen belongs to a study of T cells in Graves' hyperthyroidism and ophthalmopathy. Across the study: Peripheral blood was secured at the point of initial diagnosis, before any treatment.

V dropped 1 base and J dropped 1; count of bases not matched to a gene: 2. The CDR3 has 16 amino acids. In germline, CDR1 is SGHKS, CDR2 YYEKEE (reference sequence). Notes on the study in general: Model predictions of ophthalmopathy came a median around 7.1 months before onset. Appearing also in blood were most of the thyroid clonotypes expanded above 0.001.

The chain combines TRBV5-5 with TRBJ2-6, with 7 bases aligning to TRBD2. Material: blood. This TCR was sampled from a woman younger than 45 with Graves' hyperthyroidism that later progressed to Graves' ophthalmopathy. As DNA, the CDR3 is TGTGCCAGCAGCTTGTGGGGGGGGTCTGGGGCCAACGTCCTGACTTTC. Protein product: CASSLWGGSGANVLTF.